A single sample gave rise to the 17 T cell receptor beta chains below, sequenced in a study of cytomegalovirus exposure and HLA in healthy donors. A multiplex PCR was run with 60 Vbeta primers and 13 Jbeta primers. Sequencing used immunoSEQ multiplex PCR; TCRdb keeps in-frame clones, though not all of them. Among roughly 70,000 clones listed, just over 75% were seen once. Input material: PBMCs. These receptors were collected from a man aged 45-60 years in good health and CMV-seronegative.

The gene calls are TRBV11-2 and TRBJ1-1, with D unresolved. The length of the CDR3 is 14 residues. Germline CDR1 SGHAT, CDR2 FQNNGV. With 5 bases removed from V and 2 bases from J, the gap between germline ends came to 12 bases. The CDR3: CASSPPTVNTEAFF. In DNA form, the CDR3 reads TGTGCCAGCAGCCCTCCCACAGTAAACACTGAAGCTTTCTTT.

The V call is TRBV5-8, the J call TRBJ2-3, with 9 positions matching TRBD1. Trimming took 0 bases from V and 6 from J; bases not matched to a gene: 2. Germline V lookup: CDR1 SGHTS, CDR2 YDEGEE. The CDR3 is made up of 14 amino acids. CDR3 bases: TGTGCCAGCAGCTTGGGACAGGGGGGTGATACGCAGTATTTT. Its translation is CASSLGQGGDTQYF.

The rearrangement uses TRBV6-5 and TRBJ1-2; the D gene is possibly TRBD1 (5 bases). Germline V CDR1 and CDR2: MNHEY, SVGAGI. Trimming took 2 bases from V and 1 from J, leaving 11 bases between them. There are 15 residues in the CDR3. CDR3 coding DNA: TGTGCCAGCAGTTACGTAGGGGCAGTTAACTATGGCTACACCTTC. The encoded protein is CASSYVGAVNYGYTF.

As DNA, the CDR3 is TGTGCCAGCAGCTTAGGACAATTCACTGAAGCTTTCTTT. Residues: CASSLGQFTEAFF. The chain carries TRBV7-6 and TRBJ1-1, with D uncertain. Trimming pared 1 base from V and 4 bases from J, leaving 7 bases between. The CDR3 is made up of 13 amino acids. CDR1 SGHVS and CDR2 FNYEAQ come from the germline V gene.

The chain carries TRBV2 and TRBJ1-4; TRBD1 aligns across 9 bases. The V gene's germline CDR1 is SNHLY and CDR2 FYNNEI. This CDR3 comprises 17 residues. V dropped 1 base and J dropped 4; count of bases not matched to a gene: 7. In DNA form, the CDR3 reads TGTGCCAGCAGTGAAGGGCATTGGACAGGGGATAATGAAAAACTGTTTTTT. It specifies CASSEGHWTGDNEKLFF.

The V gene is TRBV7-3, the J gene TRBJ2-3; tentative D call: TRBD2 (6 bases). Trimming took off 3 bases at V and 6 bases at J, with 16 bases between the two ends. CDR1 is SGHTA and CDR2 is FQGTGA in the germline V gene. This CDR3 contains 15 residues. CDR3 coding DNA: TGTGCCAGCAGCTTCCAACGGGCGGGGACTGATACGCAGTATTTT. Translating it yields CASSFQRAGTDTQYF.

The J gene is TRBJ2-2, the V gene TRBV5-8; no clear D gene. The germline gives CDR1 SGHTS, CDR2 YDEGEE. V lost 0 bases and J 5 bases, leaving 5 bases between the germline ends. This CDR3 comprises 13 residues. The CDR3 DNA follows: TGTGCCAGCAGCTTGGGGCAGACCGGGGAGCTGTTTTTT. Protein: CASSLGQTGELFF.

CDR3 bases: TGTGCCTGGTCCCCGAGACTAGAGTATTATTTT. Its protein is CAWSPRLEYYF. The rearrangement links TRBV30 to TRBJ2-3; TRBD2 might be the D (6 bases). Germline V gene lookup returns CDR1 GTSNPN and CDR2 SVGIG (reference sequence). The CDR3 extends over 11 amino acids. Trimming pared 5 bases from V and 15 bases from J, leaving 18 bases between.

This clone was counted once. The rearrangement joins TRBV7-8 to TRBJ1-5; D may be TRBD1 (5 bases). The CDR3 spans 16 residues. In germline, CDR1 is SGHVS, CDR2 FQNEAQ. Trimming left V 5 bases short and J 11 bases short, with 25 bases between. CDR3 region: CASSLIRSARGVAQHF. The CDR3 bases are TGTGCCAGCAGCCTAATTCGCTCTGCCCGGGGGGTGGCCCAGCATTTT.

The CDR3 region has the DNA TGCGCCAGCAGTGAGGGCGGGGGGGCAAATGAGCAGTTCTTC. Its protein is CASSEGGGANEQFF. The chain uses TRBV10-2 and TRBJ2-1, with 9 bases lining up with TRBD2. Germline V CDR1 and CDR2: WSHSY, SAAADI. Trimming took 2 bases from V and 7 from J; bases not matched to a gene: 3. The CDR3 contains 14 residues.

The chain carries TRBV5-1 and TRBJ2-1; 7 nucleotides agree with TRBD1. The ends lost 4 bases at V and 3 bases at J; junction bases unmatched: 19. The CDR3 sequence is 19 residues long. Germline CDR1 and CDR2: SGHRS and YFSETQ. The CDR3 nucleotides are TGCGCCAGCAGCACAGGGGTTGCTTCCCCCCGAATTTACTACAATGAGCAGTTCTTC. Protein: CASSTGVASPRIYYNEQFF.

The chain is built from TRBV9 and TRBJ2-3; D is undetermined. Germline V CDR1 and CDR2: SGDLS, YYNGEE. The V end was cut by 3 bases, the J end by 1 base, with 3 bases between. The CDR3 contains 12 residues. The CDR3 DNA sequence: TGTGCCAGCAGCGCCGGCACAGATACGCAGTATTTT. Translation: CASSAGTDTQYF. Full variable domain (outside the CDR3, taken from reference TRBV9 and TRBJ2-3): DSGVTQTPKHLITATGQRVTLRCSPRSGDLSVYWYQQSLDQGLQFLIQYYNGEERAKGNILERFSAQQFPDLHSELNLSSLELGDSALYFCASSAGTDTQYFGPGTRLTVL.

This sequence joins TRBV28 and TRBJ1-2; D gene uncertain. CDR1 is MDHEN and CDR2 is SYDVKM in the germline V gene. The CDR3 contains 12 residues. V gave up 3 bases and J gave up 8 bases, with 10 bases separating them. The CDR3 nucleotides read TGTGCCAGCAGTTTCCGCGGGGAAGGCTACACCTTC. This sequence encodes CASSFRGEGYTF.

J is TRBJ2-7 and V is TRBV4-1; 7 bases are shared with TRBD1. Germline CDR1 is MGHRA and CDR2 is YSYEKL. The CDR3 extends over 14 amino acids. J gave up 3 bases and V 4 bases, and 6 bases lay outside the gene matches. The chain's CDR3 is CASSLPDRNYEQYF. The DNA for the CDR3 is TGCGCCAGCAGCCTCCCGGACAGGAACTACGAGCAGTACTTC.

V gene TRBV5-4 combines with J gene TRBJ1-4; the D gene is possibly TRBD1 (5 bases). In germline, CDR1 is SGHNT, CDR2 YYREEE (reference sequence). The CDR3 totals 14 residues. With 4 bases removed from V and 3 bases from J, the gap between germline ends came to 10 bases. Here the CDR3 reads CASSLTAANEKLFF. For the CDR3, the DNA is TGTGCCAGCAGCCTGACAGCAGCTAATGAAAAACTGTTTTTT.

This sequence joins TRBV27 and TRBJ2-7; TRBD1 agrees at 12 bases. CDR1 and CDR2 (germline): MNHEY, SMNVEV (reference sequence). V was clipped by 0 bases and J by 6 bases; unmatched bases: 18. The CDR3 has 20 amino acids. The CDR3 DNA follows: TGTGCCAGCAGTTTATCGATGGGGGTAGGACTCCGGGACAGGGGGCGCGAGCAGTACTTC. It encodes CASSLSMGVGLRDRGREQYF.

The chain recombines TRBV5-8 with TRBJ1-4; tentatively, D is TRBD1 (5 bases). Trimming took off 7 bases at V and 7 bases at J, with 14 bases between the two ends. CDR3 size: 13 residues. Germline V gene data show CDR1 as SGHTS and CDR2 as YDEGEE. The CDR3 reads CASDRGSGEKLFF. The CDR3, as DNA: TGTGCCAGCGACCGGGGGTCGGGTGAAAAACTGTTTTTT.